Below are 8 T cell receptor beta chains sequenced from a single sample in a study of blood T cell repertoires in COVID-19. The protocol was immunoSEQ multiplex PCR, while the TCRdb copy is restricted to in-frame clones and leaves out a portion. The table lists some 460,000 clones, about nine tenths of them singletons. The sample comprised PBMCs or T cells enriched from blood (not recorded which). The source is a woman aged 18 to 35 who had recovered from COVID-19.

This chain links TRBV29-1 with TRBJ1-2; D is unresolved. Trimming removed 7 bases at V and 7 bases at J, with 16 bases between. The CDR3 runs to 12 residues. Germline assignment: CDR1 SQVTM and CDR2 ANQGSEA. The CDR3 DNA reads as TGCAGCGCAATCGGGATGAGTGGTGGCTACACCTTC. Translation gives CSAIGMSGGYTF.

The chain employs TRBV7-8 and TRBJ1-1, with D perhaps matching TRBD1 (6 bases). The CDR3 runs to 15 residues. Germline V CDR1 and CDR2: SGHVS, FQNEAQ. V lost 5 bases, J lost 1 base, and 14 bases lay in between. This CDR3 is CASSVLGGPNTEAFF. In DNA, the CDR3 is TGTGCCAGCAGCGTTTTGGGGGGGCCGAACACTGAAGCTTTCTTT.

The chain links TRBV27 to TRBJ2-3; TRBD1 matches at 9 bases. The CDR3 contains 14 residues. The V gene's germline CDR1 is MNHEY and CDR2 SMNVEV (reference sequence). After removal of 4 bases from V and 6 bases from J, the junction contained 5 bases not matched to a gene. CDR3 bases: TGTGCCAGCAGTTCTACAGGGGGCGCGGATACGCAGTATTTT. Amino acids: CASSSTGGADTQYF.

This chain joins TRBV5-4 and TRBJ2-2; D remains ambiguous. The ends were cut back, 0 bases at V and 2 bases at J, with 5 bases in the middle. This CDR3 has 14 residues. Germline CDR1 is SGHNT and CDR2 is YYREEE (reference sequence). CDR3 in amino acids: CASSLDRNTGELFF. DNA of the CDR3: TGTGCCAGCAGCTTGGACAGAAACACCGGGGAGCTGTTTTTT.

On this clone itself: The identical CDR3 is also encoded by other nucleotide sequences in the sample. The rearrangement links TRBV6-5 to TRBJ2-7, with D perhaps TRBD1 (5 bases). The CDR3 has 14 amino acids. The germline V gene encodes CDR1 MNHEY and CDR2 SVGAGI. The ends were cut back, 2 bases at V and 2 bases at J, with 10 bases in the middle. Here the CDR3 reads CASSYTTGTYEQYF. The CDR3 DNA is TGTGCCAGCAGTTACACTACAGGCACCTACGAGCAGTACTTC.

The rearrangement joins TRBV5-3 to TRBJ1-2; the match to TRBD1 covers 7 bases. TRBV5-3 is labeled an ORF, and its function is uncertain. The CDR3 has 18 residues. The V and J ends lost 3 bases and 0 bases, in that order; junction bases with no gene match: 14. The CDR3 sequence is CARSWGQHHTSPNYGYTF. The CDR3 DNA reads TGTGCCAGAAGCTGGGGACAGCACCACACATCGCCTAACTATGGCTACACCTTC.

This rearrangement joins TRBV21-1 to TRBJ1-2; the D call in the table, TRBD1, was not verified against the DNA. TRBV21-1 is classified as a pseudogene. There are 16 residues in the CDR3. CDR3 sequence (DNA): TGTGCCAGCAGCGTCCGACCCCACAGGGTTCGGTATGGCTACACCTTC. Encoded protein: CASSVRPHRVRYGYTF.

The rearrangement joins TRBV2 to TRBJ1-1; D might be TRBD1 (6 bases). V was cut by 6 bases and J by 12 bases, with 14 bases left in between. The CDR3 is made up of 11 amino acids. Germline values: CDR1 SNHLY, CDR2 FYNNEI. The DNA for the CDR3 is TGTGCCAGCAGGGATCCAGGGGTCCCTTTCTTT. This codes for CASRDPGVPFF.